The clone carrying this T cell receptor beta chain has just one count. Its antigen is unidentified. CDR1 and CDR2 (germline): LNHDA, SQIVND (reference sequence). Trimming took 3 bases from V and 6 from J, leaving 18 bases between them. The CDR3 consists of 15 residues. Healthy donors had no documented immune events, such as infections, while sampled. The data derive from a study of identifying expanded T cells in peripheral blood. Study observations and caveats: Over approximately two and four weeks, about 15 and 19 clones changed, versus around 1.2 between replicates. Approximately two-week clone count variance significantly increased as total template count grew.

Measured with immunoSEQ multiplex PCR; TCRdb has only the in-frame clones, and not every one. The table shows around 99,000 clones, with 88% occurring only once. The TCR originated in a person aged 18 to 70 in good health. Input material: blood. The chain joins TRBV19 to TRBJ2-7, with a weak D call TRBD2 (5 bases). The DNA for the CDR3 is TGTGCCAGTAGTATTGTCGGGGAGCGGACGGCCGAGCAGTACTTC. Its translation is CASSIVGERTAEQYF.